These 21 T cell receptor beta chains came from one sample sequenced in a study of T cell responses to AZD1222 COVID-19 vaccine. Assay: immunoSEQ multiplex PCR; the TCRdb copy retains only in-frame clones and omits some. This sample has about 180,000 clones, with 90% to 95% found just once. The sequencing here drew on peripheral blood, taken 28 days after the second AZD1222 dose. The source of these receptors is an adult who received the AZD1222 COVID-19 vaccine.

The chain couples TRBV18 to TRBJ2-2, with D unresolved. The CDR3 consists of 15 residues. V was pared by 0 bases and J by 7 bases, with 12 bases between. Germline values: CDR1 KGHSH, CDR2 LQKENI. The CDR3 here is CASSPPTRSGGELFF. In nucleotides, the CDR3 is TGTGCCAGCTCACCACCGACACGGTCTGGCGGGGAGCTGTTTTTT.

The chain has TRBV19 and TRBJ1-2; 8 nucleotides align to TRBD1. After removal of 5 bases from V and 0 bases from J, the junction contained 14 bases not matched to a gene. CDR3 length: 18 amino acids. CDR1 is LNHDA and CDR2 is SQIVND in the germline V gene (reference sequence). The CDR3 protein is CASSPIGGQAIANYGYTF. The CDR3 DNA reads TGTGCCAGTAGTCCGATAGGGGGACAGGCGATCGCTAACTATGGCTACACCTTC. The variable domain in full, completed from reference TRBV19 and TRBJ1-2, reads DGGITQSPKYLFRKEGQNVTLSCEQNLNHDAMYWYRQDPGQGLRLIYYSQIVNDFQKGDIAEGYSVSREKKESFPLTVTSAQKNPTAFYLCASSPIGGQAIANYGYTFGSGTRLTVV.

This chain joins TRBV25-1 and TRBJ2-3; 7 nucleotides line up with TRBD2. V dropped 9 bases and J dropped 6; count of bases not matched to a gene: 9. Looked up from germline, CDR1 is MGHDK and CDR2 is SYGVNS. The CDR3 runs to 13 residues. The CDR3 protein is CASSERGLDTQYF. CDR3 DNA sequence: TGTGCCAGTTCCGAGCGGGGTTTGGATACGCAGTATTTT.

The chain uses TRBV18 and TRBJ1-1, with D perhaps matching TRBD1 (5 bases). Germline CDR1 KGHSH, CDR2 LQKENI. V lost 7 bases, J lost 1 base, and 13 bases lay in between. The CDR3 spans 14 residues. The CDR3 loop is CASFSDRQNTEAFF. The CDR3 bases are TGTGCCAGCTTCTCCGACAGACAGAACACTGAAGCTTTCTTT.

The chain combines TRBV5-1 with TRBJ1-3, with D tentatively TRBD1 (5 bases). The V end was cut by 0 bases, the J end by 3 bases, with 10 bases between. The CDR3 contains 15 residues. Looked up from germline, CDR1 is SGHRS and CDR2 is YFSETQ. CDR3 nucleotides: TGCGCCAGCAGCTTGGGGGGCGTTGATGGAAACACCATATATTTT. It is translated as CASSLGGVDGNTIYF.

With regard to this clone: At the DNA level, this CDR3 is encoded by other sequences in the same sample as well. The chain couples TRBV6-5 to TRBJ1-5, with unresolved D. The CDR3 runs 15 residues. Germline V gene data show CDR1 as MNHEY and CDR2 as SVGAGI. V lost 0 bases and J lost 3, with 9 bases in between. CDR3 in DNA: TGTGCCAGCAGTTACTCGGGAACCTTCAATCAGCCCCAGCATTTT. It yields the protein CASSYSGTFNQPQHF.

This clone has a handful of counts. The chain employs TRBV13 and TRBJ1-2; D unresolved. CDR1 and CDR2 from the germline V gene are PRHDT and FYEKMQ (reference sequence). There are 15 residues in the CDR3. The V end lost 4 bases, the J end lost 4 bases, and 16 bases lay between the germline ends. Written as DNA, the CDR3 is TGTGCCAGCAGCTCGCGGGGTACGGCATTCTATGGCTACACCTTC. Protein: CASSSRGTAFYGYTF.

CDR3 residues: CASSVATGFEQYF. Here the CDR3 DNA reads TGTGCCAGCAGCGTAGCTACGGGGTTCGAGCAGTACTTC. The chain recombines TRBV9 with TRBJ2-7; a possible D gene is TRBD2 (5 bases). CDR1 and CDR2 (germline): SGDLS, YYNGEE. Trimming stripped 0 bases from V and 6 bases from J, with 10 bases between. This CDR3 spans 13 amino acids.

V gene TRBV25-1 combines with J gene TRBJ1-1; 7 bases match TRBD1. The CDR3 runs to 14 residues. Per the germline V gene, CDR1 is MGHDK and CDR2 is SYGVNS. V lost 2 bases, J lost 4 bases, and 4 bases stayed unmatched. The CDR3 DNA reads TGTGCCAGCAGTGAAACAGGGGTGAGCACTGAAGCTTTCTTT. Translation: CASSETGVSTEAFF.

Notes on this clone: The CDR3 end shows no conserved phenylalanine or tryptophan, and so a read error is likely. This chain links TRBV10-3 with TRBJ1-2, with a weak D call TRBD1 (6 bases). The CDR3 runs 15 residues. Deletions cut 4 bases from V and 0 bases from J, with 12 bases between. Germline CDR1 reads ENHRY; CDR2 reads SYGVKD. CDR3: CAISGAGAPNYGYTL. The CDR3 region has the DNA TGTGCCATCAGTGGGGCAGGGGCCCCTAACTATGGCTACACCCTC.

This sequence joins TRBV6-2 or TRBV6-3 and TRBJ1-6; no clear D. The V gene lost 3 bases and the J gene lost 9 bases, with 12 bases spanning the gap. The V gene's germline CDR1 is MNHEY and CDR2 SVGEGT. The CDR3 is 14 residues long. CDR3 coding DNA: TGTGCCAGCAGTTATATGGGGAGCGGTTCACCCCTCCACTTT. Residues: CASSYMGSGSPLHF.

This clone was observed a single time. The V gene is TRBV15, the J gene TRBJ1-1; 8 bases line up with TRBD1. CDR1 and CDR2 (germline): LNHNV, YYDKDF (reference sequence). This CDR3 region has 15 residues. The V segment lost 1 base and the J segment 4 bases; nucleotides outside the gene matches: 5. In nucleotides, the CDR3 is TGTGCCACCAGCAGAGGAGGAACAGGGGGCACTGAAGCTTTCTTT. This translates into CATSRGGTGGTEAFF.

This chain connects TRBV5-5 to TRBJ2-5; 8 nucleotides align to TRBD2. This CDR3 contains 17 residues. CDR1 is SGHKS, CDR2 YYEKEE, per germline (reference sequence). The J segment lost 2 bases and the V segment lost 3 bases, leaving 12 bases of the junction unmatched. The CDR3 loop reads CASSSGLALKIQETQYF. DNA for the CDR3: TGTGCCAGCAGCTCCGGACTAGCCCTGAAAATACAAGAGACCCAGTACTTC.

The chain links TRBV19 to TRBJ1-5, with D maybe TRBD1 (5 bases). CDR3 length: 12 amino acids. V lost 1 base to trimming and J lost 7 bases, with 5 bases between them. Germline CDR1 and CDR2: LNHDA and SQIVND (reference sequence). The CDR3 region has the DNA TGTGCCAGTAGTATAGGGGACCAGCCCCAGCATTTT. It codes for CASSIGDQPQHF.

The chain joins TRBV9 to TRBJ2-5; TRBD1 aligns across 7 bases. V lost 3 bases and J lost 3; bases outside the gene matches: 5. The CDR3 consists of 14 residues. Germline CDR1 SGDLS, CDR2 YYNGEE. CDR3: CASSAGTDEETQYF. CDR3 in DNA: TGTGCCAGCAGCGCCGGGACAGATGAAGAGACCCAGTACTTC.

The J gene is TRBJ2-2, the V gene TRBV6-2 or TRBV6-3, with 7 bases matching TRBD1. CDR3 size: 14 residues. CDR1 is MNHEY, CDR2 SVGEGT, per germline. V lost 6 bases to trimming and J lost 3 bases; unmatched junction nucleotides: 4. The CDR3 DNA reads as TGTGCCAGCAGCCCAGGACAGGACACCGGGGAGCTGTTTTTT. Protein: CASSPGQDTGELFF.

V usage is TRBV4-2 and J usage is TRBJ1-4; D may be TRBD1 (6 bases). Trimming took off 1 base at V and 5 bases at J, with 8 bases between the two ends. Germline V gene sequence: CDR1 LGHNA, CDR2 YNFKEQ. CDR3 length: 14 residues. In DNA form, the CDR3 reads TGTGCCAGCAGCCAAGGGCAGGGGAATGAAAAACTGTTTTTT. Amino acid sequence: CASSQGQGNEKLFF.

The V gene is TRBV7-2, the J gene TRBJ1-1; weak D call: TRBD1 (6 bases). The CDR3 runs to 16 residues. The V end was cut by 1 base, the J end by 5 bases, with 17 bases between. Germline V lookup: CDR1 SGHTA, CDR2 FQGNSA. The CDR3 is CASSLEGGGRWTEAFF. CDR3 nucleotides: TGTGCCAGCAGCTTAGAAGGTGGGGGGCGATGGACTGAAGCTTTCTTT.

CDR3 sequence reads: CASIAGLTSTDTQYF. The CDR3 bases are TGCGCCAGTATAGCGGGTTTAACTAGCACAGATACGCAGTATTTT. J is TRBJ2-3 and V is TRBV5-1; 7 bases line up with TRBD2. The trim removed 8 bases at V and 0 bases at J, leaving 9 bases unmatched. CDR3 length equals 15 residues. Germline V gene sequence: CDR1 SGHRS, CDR2 YFSETQ.

The rearrangement joins TRBV3-1 (or the pseudogene TRBV3-2) to TRBJ1-1, with D unclear. Germline lookup yields CDR1 LGHDT and CDR2 YNNKEL (reference sequence). The CDR3 runs 11 residues. The V end was cut by 1 base, the J end by 6 bases, with 3 bases between. CDR3 protein: CASSQAAEAFF. CDR3 nucleotides: TGTGCCAGCAGCCAAGCCGCTGAAGCTTTCTTT.

The V gene is TRBV6-6, the J gene TRBJ2-3; no clear D gene. CDR3 length: 16 amino acids. Trimming took off 0 bases at V and 4 bases at J, with 14 bases between the two ends. Germline CDR1 reads MNHNY; CDR2 reads SVGAGI (reference sequence). CDR3 sequence: CASSYSGLSAADTQYF. The CDR3 DNA follows: TGTGCCAGCAGTTACTCGGGGTTATCCGCCGCAGATACGCAGTATTTT.